Included here is one TCR beta chain sequence, with context. With 0 bases clipped from V and 3 bases from J, the junction kept 3 bases outside the gene matches. The CDR3 spans 16 residues. In germline, CDR1 is KGHSH, CDR2 LQKENI. Using immunoSEQ multiplex PCR, the repertoire was profiled, and TCRdb retains in-frame clones only, with some absent. The sample comprises some 110,000 clones, 65% to 85% of which are singletons, and roughly 0.83% rests with the top ten. This entry is derived from a study of blood T cell repertoires in COVID-19. Sequences were obtained from peripheral blood. V and J are TRBV18 and TRBJ1-5, with 9 nucleotides matching TRBD1. This sequence was found in a woman in her 70s with acute or convalescent COVID-19. This CDR3 reads CASSPPRTGDNQPQHF. The CDR3 region has the DNA TGTGCCAGCTCACCACCAAGGACAGGGGACAATCAGCCCCAGCATTTT. Together with reference TRBV18 and TRBJ1-5, the CDR3 gives the full variable domain: NAGVMQNPRHLVRRRGQEARLRCSPMKGHSHVYWYRQLPEEGLKFMVYLQKENIIDESGMPKERFSAEFPKEGPSILRIQQVVRGDSAAYFCASSPPRTGDNQPQHFGDGTRLSIL.